This T cell receptor beta chain originates from a study of T cell responses to AZD1222 COVID-19 vaccine. Across the study: Combined were second doses at about 4 or about 12 weeks. General study points: CD4 TCRs associated with vaccination spanned spike, dominating at 160-218 and 743-854. Donors skewed white British and female; clonal diversity was possibly underestimated.

Details on this clone: Its antigen remains unidentified.

The germline CDR1 and CDR2 sequences are SNHLY and FYNNEI. The CDR3 runs to 16 residues. V shed 5 bases and J 2 bases; nucleotides not matched to a gene: 6. Method: immunoSEQ multiplex PCR; TCRdb's copy keeps in-frame clones and lacks some. The table lists 150,000 to 200,000 clones, 90% to 95% of them singletons. The V gene is TRBV2, the J gene TRBJ2-3, with TRBD2 matching 11 bases. This receptor was identified in an adult in good health. The input for sequencing was peripheral blood, taken on day 0 of AZD1222 vaccination. CDR3 DNA: TGTGCCAGCAGTCTTAGCGGGGGGGCCTCCACAGATACGCAGTATTTT. This translates into CASSLSGGASTDTQYF.